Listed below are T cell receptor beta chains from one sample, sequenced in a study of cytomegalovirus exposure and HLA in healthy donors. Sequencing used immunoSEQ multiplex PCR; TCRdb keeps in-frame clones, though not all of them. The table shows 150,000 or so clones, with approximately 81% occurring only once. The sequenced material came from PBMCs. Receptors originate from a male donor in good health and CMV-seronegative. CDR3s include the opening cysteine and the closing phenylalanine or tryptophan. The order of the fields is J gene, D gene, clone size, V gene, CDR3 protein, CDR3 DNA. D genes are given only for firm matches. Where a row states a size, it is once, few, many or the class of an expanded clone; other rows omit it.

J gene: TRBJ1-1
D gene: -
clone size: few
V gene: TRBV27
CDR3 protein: CASSLSRGGNTEAFF
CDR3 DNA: TGTGCCAGCAGTTTATCAAGGGGGGGAAACACTGAAGCTTTCTTT

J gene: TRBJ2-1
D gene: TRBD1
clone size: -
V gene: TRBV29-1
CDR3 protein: CSITGGPYNEQFF
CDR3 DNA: TGCAGTATTACAGGGGGCCCCTACAATGAGCAGTTCTTC

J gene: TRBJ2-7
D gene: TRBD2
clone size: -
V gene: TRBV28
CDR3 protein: CASSSPGGSRYEQYF
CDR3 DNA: TGTGCCAGCAGTTCTCCCGGCGGGAGCCGCTACGAGCAGTACTTC

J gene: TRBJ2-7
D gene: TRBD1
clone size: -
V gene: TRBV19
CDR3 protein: CASSRGGLNEQYF
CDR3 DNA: TGTGCCAGTAGTCGAGGGGGCTTGAACGAGCAGTACTTC

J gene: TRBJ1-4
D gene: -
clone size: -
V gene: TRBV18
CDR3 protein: CASSSILDGKANEKLFF
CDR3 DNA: TGTGCCAGCTCATCCATTCTCGACGGGAAAGCTAATGAAAAACTGTTTTTT

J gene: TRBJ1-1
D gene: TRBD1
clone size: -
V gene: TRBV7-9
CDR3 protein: CASSSLQGAGGTEAFF
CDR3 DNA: TGTGCCAGCAGCTCCCTACAGGGGGCGGGGGGCACTGAAGCTTTCTTT

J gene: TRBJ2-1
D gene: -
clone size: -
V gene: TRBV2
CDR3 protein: CASSVGPANNEQFF
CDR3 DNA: TGTGCCAGCAGTGTTGGGCCAGCTAACAATGAGCAGTTCTTC

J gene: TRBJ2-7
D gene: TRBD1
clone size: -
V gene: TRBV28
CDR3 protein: CASRPGTGGGEQYF
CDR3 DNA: TGTGCCAGCAGGCCCGGGACAGGGGGTGGCGAGCAGTACTTC

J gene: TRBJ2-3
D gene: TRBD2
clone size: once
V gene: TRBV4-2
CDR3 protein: CASSRLAGGPDTQYF
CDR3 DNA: TGTGCCAGCAGCCGTCTAGCGGGGGGGCCGGATACGCAGTATTTT

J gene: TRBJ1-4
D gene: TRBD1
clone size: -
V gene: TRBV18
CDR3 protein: CASSPRQGRGTNEKLFF
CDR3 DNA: TGTGCCAGCTCACCTCGACAGGGGCGAGGCACTAATGAAAAACTGTTTTTT

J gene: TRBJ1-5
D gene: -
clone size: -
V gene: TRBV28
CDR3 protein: CASRTATYQPQHF
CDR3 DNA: TGTGCCAGCAGGACAGCTACCTATCAGCCCCAGCATTTT

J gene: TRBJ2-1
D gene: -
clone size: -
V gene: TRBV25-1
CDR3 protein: CASSDSGGRYNEQFF
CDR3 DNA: TGTGCCAGCAGTGACTCGGGCGGGCGATACAATGAGCAGTTCTTC

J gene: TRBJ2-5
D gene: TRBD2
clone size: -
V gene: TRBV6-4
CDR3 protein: CASSEGTSGGQETQYF
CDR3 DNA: TGTGCCAGCAGTGAAGGGACTAGCGGGGGTCAAGAGACCCAGTACTTC

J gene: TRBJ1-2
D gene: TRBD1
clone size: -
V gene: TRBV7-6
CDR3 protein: CASSTGQGATGGYTF
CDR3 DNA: TGTGCCAGCAGCACAGGACAGGGGGCAACGGGTGGCTACACCTTC

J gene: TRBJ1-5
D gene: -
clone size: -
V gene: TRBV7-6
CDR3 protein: CASSEVDSYNQPQHF
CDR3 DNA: TGTGCCAGCAGCGAAGTAGACAGTTACAATCAGCCCCAGCATTTT

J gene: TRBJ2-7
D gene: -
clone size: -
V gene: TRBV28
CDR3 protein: CASSFFGGTLSEQYF
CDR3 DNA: TGTGCCAGCAGTTTTTTTGGGGGGACCTTGTCTGAGCAGTACTTC

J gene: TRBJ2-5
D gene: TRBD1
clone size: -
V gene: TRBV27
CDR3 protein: CASSLGTGTGEETQYF
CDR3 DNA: TGTGCCAGCAGTTTAGGCACCGGGACAGGGGAAGAGACCCAGTACTTC

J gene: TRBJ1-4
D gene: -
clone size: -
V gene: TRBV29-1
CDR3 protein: CSVAKHVATNEKLFF
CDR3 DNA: TGCAGCGTTGCCAAACATGTGGCAACTAATGAAAAACTGTTTTTT

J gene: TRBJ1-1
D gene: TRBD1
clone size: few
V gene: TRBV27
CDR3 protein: CASSSQGVNTEAFF
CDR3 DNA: TGTGCCAGCAGTTCACAGGGGGTGAACACTGAAGCTTTCTTT

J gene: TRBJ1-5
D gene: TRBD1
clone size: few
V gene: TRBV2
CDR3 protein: CASSDGQGARVNQPQHF
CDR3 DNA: TGTGCCAGCAGTGATGGGCAGGGGGCACGGGTCAATCAGCCCCAGCATTTT

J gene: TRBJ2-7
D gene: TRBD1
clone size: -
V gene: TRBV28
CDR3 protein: CASEPGTGLSEQYF
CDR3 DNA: TGTGCCAGCGAGCCCGGGACAGGGTTGAGTGAGCAGTACTTC

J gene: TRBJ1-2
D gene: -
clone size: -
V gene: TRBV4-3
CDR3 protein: CASSQDRGSMSYTF
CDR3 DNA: TGCGCCAGCAGCCAAGACAGAGGATCTATGAGCTACACCTTC

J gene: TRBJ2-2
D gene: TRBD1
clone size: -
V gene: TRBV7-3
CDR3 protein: CASSVRQGAVGELFF
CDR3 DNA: TGTGCCAGCAGCGTCAGACAGGGGGCGGTCGGGGAGCTGTTTTTT

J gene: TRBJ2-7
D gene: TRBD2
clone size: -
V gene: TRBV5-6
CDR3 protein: CASSSRGGEYEQYF
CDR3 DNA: TGTGCCAGCAGCTCGAGGGGAGGGGAGTACGAGCAGTACTTC

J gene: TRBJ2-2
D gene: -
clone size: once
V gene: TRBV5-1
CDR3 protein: CASSKSPDRELAGELFF
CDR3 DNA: TGCGCCAGCAGCAAAAGCCCCGATAGGGAGTTAGCCGGGGAGCTGTTTTTT

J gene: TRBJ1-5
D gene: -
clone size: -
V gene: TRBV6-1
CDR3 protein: CASSEAARWNQPQHF
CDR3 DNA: TGTGCCAGCAGTGAAGCTGCCAGGTGGAATCAGCCCCAGCATTTT

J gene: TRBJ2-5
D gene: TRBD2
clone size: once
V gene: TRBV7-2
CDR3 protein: CASSWPGLGNSAETQYF
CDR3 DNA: TGTGCCAGCAGCTGGCCGGGACTAGGTAATAGTGCGGAGACCCAGTACTTC

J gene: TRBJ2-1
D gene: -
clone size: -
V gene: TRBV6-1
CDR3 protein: CASLPADYNEQFF
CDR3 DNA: TGTGCCAGCCTGCCAGCGGATTACAATGAGCAGTTCTTC

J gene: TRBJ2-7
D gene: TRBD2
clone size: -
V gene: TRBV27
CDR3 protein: CASSSGRGYEQYF
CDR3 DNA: TGTGCCAGCAGTAGCGGGAGAGGGTATGAGCAGTACTTC

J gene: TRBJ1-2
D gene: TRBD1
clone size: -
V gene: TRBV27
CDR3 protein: CASRVGQNYGYTF
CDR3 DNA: TGTGCCAGCAGGGTGGGACAGAACTATGGCTACACCTTC

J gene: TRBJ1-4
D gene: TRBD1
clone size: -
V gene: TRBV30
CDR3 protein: CAWSVKRDRPNEKLFF
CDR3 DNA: TGTGCCTGGAGTGTAAAAAGGGACAGGCCGAATGAAAAACTGTTTTTT

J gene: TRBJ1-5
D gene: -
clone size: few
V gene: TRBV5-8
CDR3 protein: CASSSGQKINQPQHF
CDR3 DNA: TGTGCCAGCAGCTCTGGACAGAAGATCAATCAGCCCCAGCATTTT

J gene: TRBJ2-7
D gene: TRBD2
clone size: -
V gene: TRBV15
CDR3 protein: CATSRDTLPTSSTEQYF
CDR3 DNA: TGTGCCACCAGCAGAGATACTCTTCCGACTAGCTCCACCGAGCAGTACTTC